A single sample gave rise to the 23 T cell receptor beta chains below, sequenced in a study of shared clonotypes between healthy human individuals. The data were produced by immunoSEQ multiplex PCR, yet TCRdb's version contains in-frame clones alone and is incomplete. Counted here are 2,500,000 or so clones, 80% to 95% occurring once; the ten biggest clones make up about 0.39%. The sample comprised naive CD4+ T cells from PBMCs. The sample's subset: CD45RA+ positively selected. Receptors were obtained from a man between 18 and 29 years old in good health. Some clones in this sample may be carry-over from other donors' samples.

V and J are TRBV5-1 and TRBJ2-3; 12 nucleotides agree with TRBD1. The CDR3 is 17 amino acids. Germline loops: CDR1 SGHRS, CDR2 YFSETQ. The V and J ends lost 3 bases and 1 base, in that order; junction bases with no gene match: 6. The CDR3 DNA sequence: TGCGCCAGCAGCTCCGGGACAGGGGGCGCGGGCACAGATACGCAGTATTTT. It specifies CASSSGTGGAGTDTQYF.

This chain joins TRBV5-4 and TRBJ1-2; possible D gene TRBD1, 5 bases. The CDR3 runs 16 residues. The germline CDR1 and CDR2 sequences are SGHNT and YYREEE (reference sequence). V was pared by 0 bases and J by 1 base, with 13 bases between. Here the CDR3 DNA reads TGTGCCAGCAGCTTGGGTAGCCAGGGTCGTAACTATGGCTACACCTTC. It specifies CASSLGSQGRNYGYTF.

CDR3 nucleotide sequence: TGTGCCAGCAGCTGGACCGGGACAGGGGGTTTATCTAACTATGGCTACACCTTC. Protein: CASSWTGTGGLSNYGYTF. V gene TRBV28 combines with J gene TRBJ1-2; 11 bases align to TRBD1. CDR1 is MDHEN, CDR2 SYDVKM, per germline. This CDR3 spans 18 amino acids. J was trimmed by 0 bases and V by 6 bases; bases with no gene match: 12.

This clone appeared a few times. The V and J genes are TRBV7-6 and TRBJ2-2; no definite D call. This CDR3 spans 12 amino acids. Germline V gene data show CDR1 as SGHVS and CDR2 as FNYEAQ. The V end was cut by 4 bases, the J end by 6 bases, with 6 bases between. The CDR3 nucleotides read TGTGCCAGCAGCTCCCTTGCCGGGGAGCTGTTTTTT. This codes for CASSSLAGELFF. The whole variable domain, remainder taken from reference TRBV7-6 and TRBJ2-2, is GAGVSQSPRYKVTKRGQDVALRCDPISGHVSLYWYRQALGQGPEFLTYFNYEAQQDKSGLPNDRFSAERPEGSISTLTIQRTEQRDSAMYRCASSSLAGELFFGEGSRLTVL.

CDR3 bases: TGTGCCAGCAGCTTAGGACTGGGGGGGCCTGCAACTAATGAAAAACTGTTTTTT. Residues: CASSLGLGGPATNEKLFF. V is TRBV7-2 and J is TRBJ1-4, with D tentatively TRBD1 (6 bases). CDR1 is SGHTA, CDR2 FQGNSA, per germline. The CDR3 has 18 amino acids. Trimming left V 1 base short and J 0 bases short, with 15 bases between.

This clone was seen a handful of times. The chain recombines TRBV10-3 with TRBJ1-1, with D perhaps TRBD1 (6 bases). This CDR3 is built from 13 residues. V lost 7 bases, J lost 3 bases, and 12 bases lay in between. Germline loops: CDR1 ENHRY, CDR2 SYGVKD. CDR3 sequence reads: CAIKYREDTEAFF. CDR3 bases: TGTGCCATCAAGTACAGGGAGGACACTGAAGCTTTCTTT.

The V and J genes are TRBV5-3 and TRBJ1-2; 7 nucleotides align to TRBD1. TRBV5-3 is reported as an ORF; its role is uncertain. Trimming at V came to 2 bases and at J to 4 bases, leaving 11 bases not matched to a gene. The CDR3 is 16 residues long. The DNA for the CDR3 is TGTGCCAGAAGCTTTGCCAAGGACAGGAGGATCTATGGCTACACCTTC. Protein product: CARSFAKDRRIYGYTF.

The J gene is TRBJ2-7, the V gene TRBV15; TRBD1 aligns across 7 bases. V lost 5 bases to trimming and J lost 9 bases; unmatched junction nucleotides: 13. The CDR3 loop spans 14 amino acids. The germline V gene has CDR1 LNHNV and CDR2 YYDKDF (reference sequence). CDR3 loop: CATSPWTGWSGQYF. Here the CDR3 DNA reads TGTGCCACCAGCCCGTGGACAGGCTGGTCGGGGCAGTACTTC.

The rearrangement links TRBV7-2 to TRBJ2-7, with 10 nucleotides matching TRBD1. J lost 6 bases, V lost 5 bases, and 7 bases had no gene match. CDR3 length: 14 residues. CDR1 is SGHTA and CDR2 is FQGNSA in the germline V gene. The CDR3 sequence: CASSVGTGVGEQYF. The DNA for the CDR3 is TGTGCCAGCAGCGTAGGGACAGGGGTTGGCGAGCAGTACTTC.

The V call is TRBV7-2, the J call TRBJ1-4; D is unclear. The CDR3 is made up of 13 amino acids. Germline V gene lookup returns CDR1 SGHTA and CDR2 FQGNSA. The V and J ends lost 3 bases and 8 bases respectively, with 10 bases between them. DNA of the CDR3: TGTGCCAGCAGCTTTATTTTTGGGGAAAAACTGTTTTTT. Translation gives CASSFIFGEKLFF.

The chain is built from TRBV5-1 and TRBJ1-4; TRBD1 might be the D (6 bases). V lost 4 bases, J lost 7 bases, and 11 bases lay in between. The CDR3 spans 13 residues. Per germline, CDR1 SGHRS and CDR2 YFSETQ. CDR3 sequence: CASSGGLGEKLFF. CDR3 DNA sequence: TGCGCCAGCAGCGGGGGGCTTGGTGAAAAACTGTTTTTT.

The chain employs TRBV6-6 and TRBJ1-1; the D gene is possibly TRBD1 (6 bases). V was trimmed by 0 bases and J by 8 bases, leaving 13 bases between them. The CDR3 is 14 amino acids. CDR1 and CDR2 from the germline V gene are MNHNY and SVGAGI (reference sequence). The CDR3 loop is CASSYSWDIGEAFF. CDR3 DNA: TGTGCCAGCAGTTACTCGTGGGACATTGGAGAAGCTTTCTTT.

In its sample, this clone was seen once. The rearrangement uses TRBV4-1 and TRBJ1-2; TRBD1 might be the D (5 bases). Germline V lookup: CDR1 MGHRA, CDR2 YSYEKL. V gave up 0 bases and J gave up 4 bases, with 15 bases separating them. There are 16 residues in the CDR3. CDR3 sequence: CASSQEGQKALYGYTF. In DNA, the CDR3 is TGCGCCAGCAGCCAAGAGGGGCAGAAGGCGCTCTATGGCTACACCTTC.

The chain combines TRBV9 with TRBJ2-5; TRBD2 aligns across 7 bases. The junction had 7 bases not matched to a gene; V was cut back by 0 bases and J by 2 bases. CDR1 is SGDLS and CDR2 is YYNGEE in the germline V gene. This CDR3 comprises 16 residues. CDR3 DNA: TGTGCCAGCAGCGTAGACGCGGGAGTGAGACAAGAGACCCAGTACTTC. Protein: CASSVDAGVRQETQYF.

J is TRBJ2-1 and V is TRBV15; TRBD2 might be the D (6 bases). Trimming shortened V by 2 bases and J by 8 bases, and 22 bases separated the two germline ends. Germline lookup yields CDR1 LNHNV and CDR2 YYDKDF (reference sequence). This CDR3 region has 17 residues. CDR3 DNA: TGTGCCACCAGCAGACCCGTGACTAGTGGGATACGGGATGAGCAGTTCTTC. It translates to CATSRPVTSGIRDEQFF.

V usage is TRBV12-1 and J usage is TRBJ2-2; the table names TRBD2, a call not compared with the DNA. TRBV12-1 is a recognized pseudogene. This CDR3 comprises 13 residues. The DNA of the CDR3 is TGTGCCAGCAGCGCCGGCGGGGTCGGGGAGCTGTTTTTT. It yields the protein CASSAGGVGELFF.

The chain uses TRBV29-1 and TRBJ2-7, with 10 bases that match TRBD1. Losses at the gene ends were 3 bases for V and 2 bases for J; bases not matched to a gene: 4. This CDR3 spans 14 amino acids. In germline, CDR1 is SQVTM, CDR2 ANQGSEA. The CDR3 sequence is CSVERDRGTYEQYF. In nucleotides, the CDR3 is TGCAGCGTTGAGCGGGACAGGGGAACCTACGAGCAGTACTTC.

The chain links TRBV10-3 to TRBJ1-5, with unresolved D. The length of the CDR3 is 17 residues. V was trimmed by 0 bases and J by 0 bases, leaving 12 bases between them. Germline CDR1 ENHRY, CDR2 SYGVKD. CDR3 nucleotide sequence: TGTGCCATCAGTGAGTCCAAAAACAGCAATAGCAATCAGCCCCAGCATTTT. This sequence encodes CAISESKNSNSNQPQHF.

The chain has TRBV19 and TRBJ1-5, with 7 bases that match TRBD1. J was trimmed by 7 bases and V by 5 bases; bases with no gene match: 5. Germline CDR1 is LNHDA and CDR2 is SQIVND (reference sequence). The CDR3 is made up of 13 amino acids. The CDR3 bases are TGTGCCAGTAGTGACAGGGTGGTGCAGCCCCAGCATTTT. Its translation is CASSDRVVQPQHF. The variable domain in full, with the rest retrieved from reference TRBV19 and TRBJ1-5, is DGGITQSPKYLFRKEGQNVTLSCEQNLNHDAMYWYRQDPGQGLRLIYYSQIVNDFQKGDIAEGYSVSREKKESFPLTVTSAQKNPTAFYLCASSDRVVQPQHFGDGTRLSIL.

On this clone itself: The same CDR3 also results from other DNA sequences found in this sample. The chain has TRBV28 and TRBJ1-1; no reliable D call. Trimming removed 3 bases at V and 3 bases at J, with 11 bases between. The germline gives CDR1 MDHEN, CDR2 SYDVKM. The CDR3 is 14 amino acids. The DNA for the CDR3 is TGTGCCAGCAGTTTGTCGGTGGGCTACACTGAAGCTTTCTTT. Its translation is CASSLSVGYTEAFF.

The chain uses TRBV18 and TRBJ2-3; perhaps TRBD2 as D (5 bases). CDR3 length: 14 residues. Per germline, CDR1 KGHSH and CDR2 LQKENI. The V and J ends lost 2 bases and 2 bases respectively, with 8 bases between them. CDR3 sequence (DNA): TGTGCCAGCTCACCAATGACTACCACAGATACGCAGTATTTT. Translated, it gives CASSPMTTTDTQYF.

The chain combines TRBV9 with TRBJ1-2; the D is unclear. The germline V gene encodes CDR1 SGDLS and CDR2 YYNGEE. This CDR3 has 13 amino acids. Trimming pared 0 bases from V and 3 bases from J, leaving 6 bases between. The CDR3 region is CASSVGGYYGYTF. In nucleotides, the CDR3 is TGTGCCAGCAGCGTAGGCGGCTACTATGGCTACACCTTC. Using reference TRBV9 and TRBJ1-2 for the parts outside the CDR3, the full variable domain is DSGVTQTPKHLITATGQRVTLRCSPRSGDLSVYWYQQSLDQGLQFLIQYYNGEERAKGNILERFSAQQFPDLHSELNLSSLELGDSALYFCASSVGGYYGYTFGSGTRLTVV.

The V and J genes are TRBV5-6 and TRBJ2-7; TRBD1 agrees at 10 bases. The CDR3 sequence is 17 residues long. Trimming took 1 base from V and 0 from J; bases not matched to a gene: 7. Germline V gene sequence: CDR1 SGHDT, CDR2 YYEEEE. Written as DNA, the CDR3 is TGTGCCAGCAGCTTGTACTCGGGACAGGGGACCTCCTACGAGCAGTACTTC. As protein: CASSLYSGQGTSYEQYF.